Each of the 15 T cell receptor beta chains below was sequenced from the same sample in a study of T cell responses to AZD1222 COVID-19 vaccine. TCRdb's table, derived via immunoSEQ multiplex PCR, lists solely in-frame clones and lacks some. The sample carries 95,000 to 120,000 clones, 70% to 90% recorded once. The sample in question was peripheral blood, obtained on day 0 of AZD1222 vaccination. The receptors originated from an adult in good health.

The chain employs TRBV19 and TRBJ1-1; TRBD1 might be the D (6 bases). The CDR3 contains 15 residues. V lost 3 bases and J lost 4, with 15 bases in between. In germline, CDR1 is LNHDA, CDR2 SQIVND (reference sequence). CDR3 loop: CASSMGAVGGTEAFF. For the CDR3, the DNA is TGTGCCAGTAGTATGGGGGCCGTGGGAGGCACTGAAGCTTTCTTT.

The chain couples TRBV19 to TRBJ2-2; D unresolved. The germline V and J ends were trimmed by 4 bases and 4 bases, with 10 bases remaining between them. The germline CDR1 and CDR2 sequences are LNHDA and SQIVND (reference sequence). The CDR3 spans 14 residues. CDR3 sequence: CASSSPGLTGELFF. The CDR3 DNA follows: TGTGCCAGTAGTAGCCCGGGCCTCACCGGGGAGCTGTTTTTT.

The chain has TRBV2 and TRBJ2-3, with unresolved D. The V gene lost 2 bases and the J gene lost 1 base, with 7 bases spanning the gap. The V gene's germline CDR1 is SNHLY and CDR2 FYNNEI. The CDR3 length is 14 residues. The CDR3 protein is CASSELSGTDTQYF. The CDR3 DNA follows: TGTGCCAGCAGTGAACTGTCGGGCACAGATACGCAGTATTTT.

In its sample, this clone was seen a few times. CDR3 residues: CASSYMSGGGRREQFF. CDR3 bases: TGTGCCAGTAGTTACATGAGCGGGGGGGGCCGGAGGGAGCAGTTCTTC. V usage is TRBV19 and J usage is TRBJ2-1, with 10 bases identical to TRBD2. With V trimmed by 5 bases and J by 10 bases, 14 bases remained unmatched. This CDR3 comprises 16 residues. CDR1 LNHDA and CDR2 SQIVND come from the germline V gene (reference sequence).

The CDR3 reads CASSQWGDQETQYF. The CDR3 DNA sequence: TGTGCCAGCAGCCAATGGGGGGACCAAGAGACCCAGTACTTC. The chain recombines TRBV4-2 with TRBJ2-5, with D possibly matching TRBD2 (6 bases). V lost 2 bases and J 0 bases, leaving 7 bases between the germline ends. Germline CDR1 LGHNA, CDR2 YNFKEQ. The CDR3 consists of 14 residues.

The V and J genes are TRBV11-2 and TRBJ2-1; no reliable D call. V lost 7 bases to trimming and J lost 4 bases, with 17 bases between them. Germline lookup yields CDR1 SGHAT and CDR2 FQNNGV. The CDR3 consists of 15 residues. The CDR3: CASTSQSAEYNEQFF. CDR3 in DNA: TGTGCCAGCACCTCCCAAAGTGCGGAATACAATGAGCAGTTCTTC.

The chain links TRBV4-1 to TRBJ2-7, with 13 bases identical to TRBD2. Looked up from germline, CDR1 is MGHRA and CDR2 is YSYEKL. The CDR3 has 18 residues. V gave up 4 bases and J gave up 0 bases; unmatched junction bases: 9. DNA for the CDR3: TGCGCCAGCAGCCCCGGACTAGCGGGGGCGAGGAGCTCCTACGAGCAGTACTTC. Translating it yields CASSPGLAGARSSYEQYF.

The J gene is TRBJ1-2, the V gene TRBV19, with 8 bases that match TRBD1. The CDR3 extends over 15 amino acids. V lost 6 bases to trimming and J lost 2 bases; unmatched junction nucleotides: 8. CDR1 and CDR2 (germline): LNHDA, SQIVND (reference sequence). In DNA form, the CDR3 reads TGTGCCAGTAGGGACGGACAGGGTGGGAACTATGGCTACACCTTC. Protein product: CASRDGQGGNYGYTF.

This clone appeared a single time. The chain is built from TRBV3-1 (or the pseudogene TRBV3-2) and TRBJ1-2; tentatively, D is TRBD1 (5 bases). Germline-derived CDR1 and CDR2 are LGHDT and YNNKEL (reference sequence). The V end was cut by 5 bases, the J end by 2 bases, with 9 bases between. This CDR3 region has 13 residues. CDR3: CASSGTGNYGYTF. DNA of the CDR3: TGTGCCAGCAGCGGGACGGGGAACTATGGCTACACCTTC.

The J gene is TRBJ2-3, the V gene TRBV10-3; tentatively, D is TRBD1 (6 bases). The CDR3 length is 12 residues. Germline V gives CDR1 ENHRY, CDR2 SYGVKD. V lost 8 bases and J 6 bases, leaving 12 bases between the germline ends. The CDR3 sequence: CAIQAGDDTQYF. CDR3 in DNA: TGTGCCATCCAGGCAGGGGACGATACGCAGTATTTT.

The CDR3: CASSTGTTEAFF. DNA of the CDR3: TGTGCCAGCAGCACAGGTACCACTGAAGCTTTCTTT. The chain carries TRBV5-6 and TRBJ1-1, with a tentative D call TRBD1 (5 bases). Germline loops: CDR1 SGHDT, CDR2 YYEEEE. V was trimmed by 4 bases and J by 4 bases, leaving 8 bases between them. This CDR3 is built from 12 residues.

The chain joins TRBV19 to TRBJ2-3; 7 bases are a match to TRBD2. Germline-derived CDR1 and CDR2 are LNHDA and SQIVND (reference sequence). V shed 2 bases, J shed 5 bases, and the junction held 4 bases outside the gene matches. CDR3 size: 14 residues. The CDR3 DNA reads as TGTGCCAGTAGTATATGGAGGGAGGGAGATACGCAGTATTTT. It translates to CASSIWREGDTQYF.

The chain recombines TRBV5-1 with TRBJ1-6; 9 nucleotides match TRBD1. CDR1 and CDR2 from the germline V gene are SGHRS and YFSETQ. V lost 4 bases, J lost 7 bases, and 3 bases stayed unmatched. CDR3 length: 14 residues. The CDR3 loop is CASSVGQGNSPLHF. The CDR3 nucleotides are TGCGCCAGCAGCGTGGGACAGGGAAATTCACCCCTCCACTTT.

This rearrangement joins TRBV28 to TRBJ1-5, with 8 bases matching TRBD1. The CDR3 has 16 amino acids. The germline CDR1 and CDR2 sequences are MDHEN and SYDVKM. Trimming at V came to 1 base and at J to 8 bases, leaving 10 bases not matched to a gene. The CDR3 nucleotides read TGTGCCAGCAGTTTATTCGGACAGGGATCTGGGGAGCCCCAGCATTTT. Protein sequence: CASSLFGQGSGEPQHF.

CDR3 sequence: CASSQDSGGALYNEQFF. The CDR3, as DNA: TGCGCCAGCAGCCAGGACTCAGGGGGCGCCCTCTACAATGAGCAGTTCTTC. This chain uses TRBV4-1 with TRBJ2-1, with 8 bases aligning to TRBD1. Germline trimming cut 3 bases from V and 3 bases from J; bases unmatched to any gene: 10. Germline V gene sequence: CDR1 MGHRA, CDR2 YSYEKL. The CDR3 has 17 residues.